The present entry profiles one T cell receptor (beta chain) with its context. Germline CDR1 SEHNR, CDR2 FQNEAQ (reference sequence). The CDR3 consists of 15 residues. Trimming took 3 bases from V and 3 from J; bases not matched to a gene: 7. The assay was immunoSEQ multiplex PCR, and TCRdb's table has in-frame clones only and misses some. The sample holds about 130,000 clones, about four fifths seen once. The data belong to a study of blood T cell repertoires in COVID-19. The gene calls are TRBV7-9 and TRBJ2-7, with 8 bases fitting TRBD1. The sequence came from a woman between 45 and 65 years old with acute or convalescent COVID-19. Sequencing was done on a sample of peripheral blood. This CDR3 reads CASSFVTGEHYEQYF. In nucleotides, the CDR3 is TGTGCCAGCAGCTTCGTGACAGGGGAACACTACGAGCAGTACTTC.